These 31 T cell receptor beta chains were sequenced from one sample in a study of identical twins. TCRdb reprocessed the 5' RACE reads with MiXCR, giving one entry per CDR3 protein. The sample shows nearly 200,000 distinct CDR3 sequences, more than 15% of them seen only once. These records were also assigned to another study, of T cells expressing NK-cell markers.

Sequenced material: CD8+ T cells sorted from blood. Every receptor here comes from a woman aged 18 to 35 in good health.

J is TRBJ1-5 and V is TRBV5-8, with TRBD1 identical over 7 bases. This CDR3 is built from 15 residues. Trimming at V came to 4 bases and at J to 5 bases, leaving 9 bases not matched to a gene. Germline V gene lookup returns CDR1 SGHTS and CDR2 YDEGEE. The CDR3 reads CASSPNRGPYQPQHF. The CDR3 DNA reads TGTGCCAGCAGCCCGAACAGGGGCCCTTATCAGCCCCAGCATTTT.

This chain links TRBV6-1 with TRBJ2-7, with 13 bases identical to TRBD2. V gave up 8 bases and J gave up 6 bases; unmatched junction bases: 4. Germline values: CDR1 MNHNS, CDR2 SASEGT. The CDR3 totals 13 residues. CDR3 loop: CASGLAGDGEQYF. The CDR3 region has the DNA TGTGCCAGCGGACTAGCGGGAGATGGCGAGCAGTACTTC.

This chain links TRBV10-3 with TRBJ2-7; 9 bases align to TRBD2. The ends lost 8 bases at V and 6 bases at J; junction bases unmatched: 5. Germline CDR1 is ENHRY and CDR2 is SYGVKD. This CDR3 contains 12 residues. The CDR3 DNA reads TGTGCCATCCTTAGCGGGAGCGGCGAGCAGTACTTC. Translation gives CAILSGSGEQYF.

The table lists this clonotype with a few counts. The chain employs TRBV6-5 and TRBJ2-1; weak D call: TRBD2 (5 bases). This CDR3 is built from 14 residues. Germline assignment: CDR1 MNHEY and CDR2 SVGAGI. Trimming pared 0 bases from V and 10 bases from J, leaving 13 bases between. CDR3 sequence: CASSYSGLGNEQFF. The CDR3 DNA reads TGTGCCAGCAGTTACTCAGGACTGGGAAACGAGCAGTTCTTC.

This clonotype was counted many times. The CDR3, as DNA: TGTGCCAGCAGCCCCCTCGATTACGAGCAGTACTTC. Encoded protein: CASSPLDYEQYF. The chain uses TRBV7-6 and TRBJ2-7; the D is unclear. The germline V gene encodes CDR1 SGHVS and CDR2 FNYEAQ. Trimming took 5 bases from V and 4 from J, leaving 9 bases between them. The CDR3 covers 12 residues.

This clonotype was observed a few times. The chain recombines TRBV4-3 with TRBJ2-7; no reliable D call. The V end lost 0 bases, the J end lost 0 bases, and 9 bases lay between the germline ends. This CDR3 contains 15 residues. Per germline, CDR1 LGHNA and CDR2 YSLEER. CDR3 coding DNA: TGCGCCAGCAGCCAAGATTTTGCTAGCTCCTACGAGCAGTACTTC. Protein product: CASSQDFASSYEQYF.

This clonotype came up a few times. The chain uses TRBV7-3 and TRBJ2-1; TRBD1 matches at 9 bases. With 5 bases clipped from V and 9 bases from J, the junction kept 5 bases outside the gene matches. The CDR3 length is 13 residues. Germline CDR1 reads SGHTA; CDR2 reads FQGTGA. DNA of the CDR3: TGTGCCAGCAGCATTGGACAGGGGTTTGAGCAGTTCTTC. Protein sequence: CASSIGQGFEQFF. Based on the CDR3 plus reference TRBV7-3 and TRBJ2-1, the full variable domain is GAGVSQTPSNKVTEKGKYVELRCDPISGHTALYWYRQSLGQGPEFLIYFQGTGAADDSGLPNDRFFAVRPEGSVSTLKIQRTERGDSAVYLCASSIGQGFEQFFGPGTRLTVL.

This clonotype has a handful of counts. The chain joins TRBV7-3 to TRBJ2-1, with 9 bases identical to TRBD2. The CDR3 has 15 residues. The V segment lost 3 bases and the J segment 2 bases; nucleotides outside the gene matches: 2. Germline CDR1 SGHTA, CDR2 FQGTGA. CDR3 sequence reads: CASSFQRGAYNEQFF. The CDR3, as DNA: TGTGCCAGCAGCTTTCAGCGGGGGGCCTACAATGAGCAGTTCTTC.

This clonotype was found a few times. The CDR3 DNA is TGTGCCAGCAGTTGGGGGGCCGGGGGGCGAGTTAGCCCTTTGGGGGAGACCCAGTACTTC. Encoded protein: CASSWGAGGRVSPLGETQYF. This chain joins TRBV28 and TRBJ2-5; possibly TRBD2 for D (7 bases). The germline gives CDR1 MDHEN, CDR2 SYDVKM. Trimming shortened V by 4 bases and J by 5 bases, and 32 bases separated the two germline ends. The CDR3 loop spans 20 amino acids.

This clonotype was counted a few times. The rearrangement joins TRBV19 to TRBJ1-1; D not resolved. Trimming took 1 base from V and 1 from J, leaving 7 bases between them. Germline CDR1 is LNHDA and CDR2 is SQIVND (reference sequence). CDR3 length equals 14 residues. The CDR3 nucleotides read TGTGCCAGTAGTATAGGAGCGGCGAACACTGAAGCTTTCTTT. Amino acid sequence: CASSIGAANTEAFF.

This clonotype occurred a few times. The chain has TRBV6-5 and TRBJ2-1; D unresolved. Germline CDR1 MNHEY, CDR2 SVGAGI. V lost 4 bases to trimming and J lost 5 bases, with 6 bases between them. The CDR3 contains 12 residues. CDR3 nucleotides: TGTGCCAGCAGTTCGTATCACAATGAGCAGTTCTTC. Translating gives CASSSYHNEQFF.

The table lists this clonotype with a few counts. The rearrangement links TRBV3-1 to TRBJ2-2; D perhaps matches TRBD2 (6 bases). V shed 1 base and J shed 5 bases, with 17 bases lying between them. The CDR3 has 17 residues. CDR1 LGHDT and CDR2 YNNKEL come from the germline V gene (reference sequence). This CDR3 is CASSQVSAGPSTGELFF. CDR3 coding DNA: TGTGCCAGCAGCCAAGTGTCGGCGGGGCCGTCGACCGGGGAGCTGTTTTTT.

This clonotype was recorded a few times. This chain connects TRBV29-1 to TRBJ1-2; D call uncertain. There are 14 residues in the CDR3. Between the trimmed V and J ends, which lost 5 bases and 8 bases, there was a span of 21 bases. Germline V CDR1 and CDR2: SQVTM, ANQGSEA. CDR3 sequence: CSVRSSQLPLGYTF. The DNA of the CDR3 is TGCAGCGTTAGATCCTCGCAACTCCCCCTAGGCTACACCTTC.

The rearrangement links TRBV29-1 to TRBJ2-1; tentative D call: TRBD1 (7 bases). Looked up from germline, CDR1 is SQVTM and CDR2 is ANQGSEA. Trimming shortened V by 1 base and J by 0 bases, and 13 bases separated the two germline ends. This CDR3 is built from 16 residues. The CDR3 coding sequence is TGCAGCGTTGAAGGTGCAGGGGGACTCTCCTACAATGAGCAGTTCTTC. It translates to CSVEGAGGLSYNEQFF.

V usage is TRBV29-1 and J usage is TRBJ2-1, with a possible D match to TRBD1 (5 bases). The germline V gene encodes CDR1 SQVTM and CDR2 ANQGSEA. Trimming shortened V by 3 bases and J by 7 bases, and 10 bases separated the two germline ends. CDR3 size: 12 residues. This chain's CDR3 is CSVDAGNNEQFF. Written as DNA, the CDR3 is TGCAGCGTTGATGCAGGGAATAATGAGCAGTTCTTC.

This clonotype came up many times. The V call is TRBV10-3, the J call TRBJ2-7; D is unclear. In germline, CDR1 is ENHRY, CDR2 SYGVKD. The CDR3 contains 11 residues. V lost 9 bases and J lost 0, with 6 bases in between. This chain's CDR3 is CAITDSYEQYF. In DNA form, the CDR3 reads TGTGCCATTACGGACTCCTACGAGCAGTACTTC.

This clonotype was counted between two and nine times. The rearrangement joins TRBV7-9 to TRBJ2-2; 7 positions match TRBD2. CDR1 is SEHNR and CDR2 is FQNEAQ in the germline V gene (reference sequence). This CDR3 has 16 residues. V trimming: 3 bases; J trimming: 6 bases; junction bases outside the gene matches: 10. CDR3 nucleotides: TGTGCCAGCAGCTTCCCCCCCGGCGGGAGAGCCGGGGAGCTGTTTTTT. As protein: CASSFPPGGRAGELFF.

This chain connects TRBV30 to TRBJ2-1, with 9 bases lining up with TRBD2. Germline V gene data show CDR1 as GTSNPN and CDR2 as SVGIG (reference sequence). V was pared by 2 bases and J by 8 bases, with 7 bases of the junction left unmatched. This CDR3 region has 14 residues. CDR3 nucleotide sequence: TGTGCCTGGAGTTTGGCTAGCGGGAAGTATGAGCAGTTCTTC. This translates into CAWSLASGKYEQFF.

The chain links TRBV18 to TRBJ1-2; D uncertain. CDR3 size: 13 residues. V was trimmed by 6 bases and J by 4 bases, leaving 12 bases between them. Per the germline V gene, CDR1 is KGHSH and CDR2 is LQKENI. The CDR3 coding sequence is TGTGCCAGCTCTGACGCTGAGGCCTATGGCTACACCTTC. Its protein product is CASSDAEAYGYTF.

This clonotype was detected ten times or more. The chain is built from TRBV20-1 and TRBJ2-3; 8 bases are a match to TRBD2. The ends lost 0 bases at V and 1 base at J; junction bases unmatched: 6. Germline V CDR1 and CDR2: DFQATT, SNEGSKA (reference sequence). The CDR3 extends over 16 amino acids. The CDR3 loop is CSARDRAGLGTDTQYF. The CDR3 coding sequence is TGCAGTGCTAGAGATCGGGCGGGACTAGGCACAGATACGCAGTATTTT.

For this clonotype: At one end, the junction sequence differs from germline, possibly due to a read error. This sequence joins TRBV13 and TRBJ2-7; 7 bases align to TRBD1. The V gene's germline CDR1 is PRHDT and CDR2 FYEKMQ (reference sequence). This CDR3 spans 13 amino acids. The CDR3 region is CASSLGTGNELYF. DNA for the CDR3: TGTGCCAGCAGCTTAGGGACAGGGAATGAGCTGTACTTC.

The J gene is TRBJ2-4, the V gene TRBV27; no clear D gene. V was cut by 5 bases and J by 0 bases, with 17 bases left in between. The CDR3 extends over 17 amino acids. The germline CDR1 and CDR2 sequences are MNHEY and SMNVEV (reference sequence). The CDR3 nucleotides read TGTGCCAGCAGTCCAACCCTCAAGGGCGTAGCCAAAAACATTCAGTACTTC. Translation gives CASSPTLKGVAKNIQYF.

Only a few counts were recorded for this clonotype. The chain couples TRBV5-1 to TRBJ2-1; 7 bases match TRBD2. Losses at the gene ends were 0 bases for V and 2 bases for J; bases not matched to a gene: 8. This CDR3 comprises 17 residues. Per germline, CDR1 SGHRS and CDR2 YFSETQ. Here the CDR3 DNA reads TGCGCCAGCAGCTTGGGTTCAGCGGGACCAACCTACAATGAGCAGTTCTTC. It encodes CASSLGSAGPTYNEQFF. The variable domain in full, completed from reference TRBV5-1 and TRBJ2-1, reads KAGVTQTPRYLIKTRGQQVTLSCSPISGHRSVSWYQQTPGQGLQFLFEYFSETQRNKGNFPGRFSGRQFSNSRSEMNVSTLELGDSALYLCASSLGSAGPTYNEQFFGPGTRLTVL.

This clonotype occurred a few times. This chain links TRBV27 with TRBJ2-2; D gene uncertain. V gave up 8 bases and J gave up 3 bases, with 13 bases separating them. Germline V gene data show CDR1 as MNHEY and CDR2 as SMNVEV (reference sequence). The CDR3 contains 14 residues. The DNA for the CDR3 is TGTGCCAGCTCCCTCTCGGTGGACACCGGGGAGCTGTTTTTT. Protein sequence: CASSLSVDTGELFF.

The genes are TRBV27 and TRBJ2-7; 7 bases map to TRBD2. The ends lost 5 bases at V and 1 base at J; junction bases unmatched: 8. Germline V gene sequence: CDR1 MNHEY, CDR2 SMNVEV (reference sequence). CDR3 size: 15 residues. The chain's CDR3 is CASSVWTRRSYEQYF. For the CDR3, the DNA is TGTGCCAGCAGTGTTTGGACTAGGCGGTCCTACGAGCAGTACTTC.

The V and J genes are TRBV7-9 and TRBJ2-7; 8 nucleotides align to TRBD2. This CDR3 has 14 residues. V lost 3 bases, J lost 5 bases, and 6 bases stayed unmatched. CDR1 and CDR2 from the germline V gene are SEHNR and FQNEAQ (reference sequence). This CDR3 reads CASSFSGLANEQYF. CDR3 sequence (DNA): TGTGCCAGCAGCTTTTCCGGACTAGCAAACGAGCAGTACTTC.

This clonotype was recorded a few times. V and J are TRBV14 and TRBJ2-3; the D is unclear. CDR3 length equals 15 residues. CDR1 SGHDN and CDR2 FVKESK come from the germline V gene. V lost 1 base, J lost 6 bases, and 14 bases lay in between. The CDR3 region has the DNA TGTGCCAGCAGCCAAGGCCCCGCGACTGGGGATACGCAGTATTTT. It encodes CASSQGPATGDTQYF.

This clonotype was seen once. The genes are TRBV20-1 and TRBJ2-1, with 8 positions matching TRBD2. Germline trimming cut 0 bases from V and 0 bases from J; bases unmatched to any gene: 4. Per the germline V gene, CDR1 is DFQATT and CDR2 is SNEGSKA (reference sequence). This CDR3 region has 16 residues. The CDR3: CSARDSGAGSYNEQFF. The DNA of the CDR3 is TGCAGTGCTAGAGATAGCGGGGCGGGCTCCTACAATGAGCAGTTCTTC.

The chain combines TRBV2 with TRBJ1-1, with D uncertain. This CDR3 is built from 16 residues. V shed 4 bases and J shed 0 bases, with 15 bases lying between them. Germline assignment: CDR1 SNHLY and CDR2 FYNNEI. This CDR3 reads CASSVGIGTMNTEAFF. DNA for the CDR3: TGTGCCAGCAGTGTAGGTATCGGCACAATGAACACTGAAGCTTTCTTT.

The rearrangement joins TRBV7-2 to TRBJ2-5, with unresolved D. V was clipped by 3 bases and J by 0 bases, with 11 bases between them. The CDR3 runs 15 residues. Germline CDR1 is SGHTA and CDR2 is FQGNSA. CDR3 DNA sequence: TGTGCCAGCAGCTTCACGGCGGCGGACCAAGAGACCCAGTACTTC. Translating it yields CASSFTAADQETQYF.

This clonotype was counted only a few times. The chain couples TRBV3-1 to TRBJ2-5; D is undetermined. V shed 4 bases and J shed 1 base, with 13 bases lying between them. Germline CDR1 LGHDT, CDR2 YNNKEL (reference sequence). This CDR3 contains 15 residues. The CDR3: CASSPIAPSQETQYF. The CDR3 DNA reads TGTGCCAGCAGCCCAATAGCCCCGTCCCAAGAGACCCAGTACTTC.